This T cell receptor beta chain was recorded in a study of human CD8 memory T cell subsets. Notes on the study in general: Clonotypes that made up the stem-like memory T cell repertoire overlapped minimally with the precursor exhausted T cell repertoire. While effector memory cells differed, stem-like memory and precursor exhausted T cells had similarly high diversity. Among T cell receptor chains, only the beta chains were sequenced in this study.

Sequencing libraries of TCR beta were made by UMI-labeled 5' RACE. TCRdb re-called the 5' RACE reads and shows each CDR3 protein once, DNA omitted. The table lists a few thousand distinct CDR3 sequences, with about 30% in the top ten. Total CD8+ T cells were enriched by a separation that was negative and magnetic. Worth noting for this clonotype: Its antigen is still unknown.

Sequencing was performed on CD8+ effector memory T cells (TEM) sorted from PBMCs. Documented subset: effector memory CD8 T cells, CCR7- CD45RO+ CD95+. This clonotype was sampled from a human donor in good health.

CDR3 sequence: CASRSTGGLTGELFF. This chain uses TRBV5-1 with TRBJ2-2; TCRdb lists TRBD2, though no DNA is available to test this call. The CDR3 is made up of 15 amino acids. Germline V gene sequence: CDR1 SGHRS, CDR2 YFSETQ.